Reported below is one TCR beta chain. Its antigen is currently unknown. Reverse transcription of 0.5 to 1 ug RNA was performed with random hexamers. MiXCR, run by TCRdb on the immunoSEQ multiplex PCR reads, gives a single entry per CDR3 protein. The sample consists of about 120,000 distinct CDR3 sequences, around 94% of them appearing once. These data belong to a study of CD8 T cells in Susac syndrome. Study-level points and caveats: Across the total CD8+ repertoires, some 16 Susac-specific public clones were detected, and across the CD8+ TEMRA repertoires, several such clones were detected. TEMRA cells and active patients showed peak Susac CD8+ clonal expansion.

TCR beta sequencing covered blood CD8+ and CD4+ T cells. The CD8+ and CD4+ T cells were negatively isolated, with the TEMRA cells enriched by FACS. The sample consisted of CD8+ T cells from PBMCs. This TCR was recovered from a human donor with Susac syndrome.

CDR3: CATSQDHWNEQYF. The CDR3 coding sequence is TGTGCCACCTCACAGGACCACTGGAACGAGCAGTACTTC. This chain connects TRBV3-1 to TRBJ2-7; D might be TRBD1 (5 bases). The V gene lost 10 bases and the J gene lost 5 bases, with 18 bases spanning the gap. Per the germline V gene, CDR1 is LGHDT and CDR2 is YNNKEL (reference sequence). The CDR3 sequence is 13 residues long.